This T cell receptor (beta chain) emerged from a study of early T cells in non-severe SARS-CoV-2 infection. Across the study: Sequencing was performed on bulk RNA from unsorted whole blood, leaving chains unpaired.

CDR1 and CDR2 (germline): MGHRA, YSYEKL. The CDR3 runs to 15 residues. The ends were cut back, 4 bases at V and 5 bases at J, with 15 bases in the middle. This clonotype appeared a few times. Each single cDNA molecule received a unique molecular identifier. MiXCR, run by TCRdb on the 5' RACE reads, gives a single entry per CDR3 protein. In the table there are 80,000 to 100,000 distinct CDR3 sequences, 12% to 15% of which are singletons. The clonotype originates from an adult who was a healthcare worker with PCR-confirmed SARS-CoV-2 infection or an uninfected control (not recorded which). The V call is TRBV4-1, the J call TRBJ1-5, with D maybe TRBD1 (6 bases). The sequenced sample was whole blood. CDR3 sequence reads: CASSRTTGRDQPQHF. CDR3 bases: TGCGCCAGCAGCCGCACTACAGGGAGGGATCAGCCCCAGCATTTT.